The 8 T cell receptor beta chains listed next were all sequenced from one sample in a study of metastatic and nonmetastatic thyroid tumors (dated by TCRdb to about 2020). No treatment had been received by any patient before thyroid surgery. The library was obtained by PCR. TCRdb records Illumina HiSeq 4000 as the sequencer. TCRdb reran the public reads through fastp at Q25 and MiXCR, keeping productive beta chains. The sample profile shows tens of thousands of clones; under 15% of them were found once. The ten top clones hold roughly 10% of the sample. The sequenced sample was tumor tissue. The receptors were gathered from a female donor with papillary thyroid cancer or a benign thyroid nodule (not recorded which). Some clones in this sample may be carry-over from other donors' samples.

To note about this clone: At one boundary the junction diverges from the germline segment, which might be a read error. The chain carries TRBV5-1 and TRBJ2-7; 8 nucleotides match TRBD1. The germline V gene has CDR1 SGHRS and CDR2 YFSETQ. This CDR3 spans 14 amino acids. DNA of the CDR3: TGCGCCAGCAGCCTGGACAGGGTCGGTTACGAGCATTACTTC. Its translation is CASSLDRVGYEHYF.

This clone has a count of ten or more. V gene TRBV11-2 combines with J gene TRBJ2-1; 8 positions match TRBD2. Germline values: CDR1 SGHAT, CDR2 FQNNGV. The CDR3 covers 15 residues. The V segment lost 5 bases and the J segment 6 bases; nucleotides outside the gene matches: 9. In nucleotides, the CDR3 is TGTGCCAGCAGCCGTAGCGGGATTGGGGGCAATGAGCAGTTCTTC. Translated: CASSRSGIGGNEQFF.

This chain joins TRBV20-1 and TRBJ2-7; 7 nucleotides agree with TRBD2. Germline loops: CDR1 DFQATT, CDR2 SNEGSKA (reference sequence). This CDR3 comprises 15 residues. J lost 3 bases, V lost 2 bases, and 10 bases had no gene match. The CDR3 DNA sequence: TGCAGTGCTAGAAAACTTGAGACGGGAGGCTACGAGCAGTACTTC. Translation gives CSARKLETGGYEQYF.

The chain joins TRBV7-9 to TRBJ2-7; 7 bases line up with TRBD1. Germline V gene sequence: CDR1 SEHNR, CDR2 FQNEAQ (reference sequence). J was trimmed by 3 bases and V by 5 bases; bases with no gene match: 7. The CDR3 has 14 residues. CDR3 in amino acids: CASSHWDSNYEQYF. DNA for the CDR3: TGTGCCAGCAGCCACTGGGACAGTAACTACGAGCAGTACTTC. Using reference TRBV7-9 and TRBJ2-7 for the parts outside the CDR3, the full variable domain is DTGVSQNPRHKITKRGQNVTFRCDPISEHNRLYWYRQTLGQGPEFLTYFQNEAQLEKSRLLSDRFSAERPKGSFSTLEIQRTEQGDSAMYLCASSHWDSNYEQYFGPGTRLTVT.

About this clone itself: This may come from a read error, since a much larger clone is one base off. The rearrangement links TRBV7-9 to TRBJ1-1; unclear D gene. Trimming cost V 6 bases and J 3 bases, with 14 bases left between them. Germline CDR1 SEHNR, CDR2 FQNEAQ (reference sequence). This CDR3 region has 14 residues. CDR3 amino acids: CASRFSSLYTEAFF. The CDR3 coding sequence is TGTGCCAGCAGATTTAGCAGCCTCTACACTGAAGCTTTCTTT.

A note on this clone: This sequence may be a read error, since a much larger clone differs from it by one base. This rearrangement joins TRBV10-3 to TRBJ1-5; D may be TRBD1 (5 bases). Trimming shortened V by 5 bases and J by 9 bases, and 17 bases separated the two germline ends. CDR3 length equals 14 residues. Germline V gives CDR1 ENHRY, CDR2 SYGVKD. In DNA form, the CDR3 reads TGTGCCATCAGTCCCGGGACGGCATATTGGCCCCAGCATTTT. As protein: CAISPGTAYWPQHF.

This clone was seen at least ten times. V gene TRBV7-9 combines with J gene TRBJ1-1; D gene unclear. Germline V gene sequence: CDR1 SEHNR, CDR2 FQNEAQ (reference sequence). V was trimmed by 2 bases and J by 5 bases, leaving 12 bases between them. This CDR3 is built from 14 residues. CDR3 region: CASSLWNSGTEAFF. The CDR3 region has the DNA TGTGCCAGCAGCTTATGGAATTCCGGAACTGAAGCTTTCTTT.

This clone was counted many times. The V and J genes are TRBV5-1 and TRBJ1-1; TRBD1 matches 8 bases. V lost 4 bases to trimming and J lost 4 bases; unmatched junction nucleotides: 6. This CDR3 has 14 residues. Per germline, CDR1 SGHRS and CDR2 YFSETQ. In DNA form, the CDR3 reads TGCGCCAGCAGCCCAGGGGGCGCAAGCACTGAAGCTTTCTTT. Amino acid sequence: CASSPGGASTEAFF.